This TCR beta chain was sequenced for a study of CD8 T cells in ankylosing spondylitis. Findings and caveats of the study: Reportedly, matched ankylosing spondylitis synovial fluid was significantly enriched for disease-linked clones. Both synovial fluid and blood in reactive arthritis had previously been reported to carry some motif variants. Ankylosing spondylitis blood appeared to carry a characteristic TCR beta motif of several highly homologous variants.

Comment on this clonotype: The antigen is unknown.

Construction of TCR beta libraries was performed using quantitative 5'-RACE with molecular barcodes. Each CDR3 protein is one row after TCRdb ran MiXCR on the 5' RACE reads. The profile shows about 160,000 distinct CDR3 sequences, 9.8% of them singletons. The CDR3 spans 15 residues. V lost 2 bases and J 3 bases, leaving 11 bases between the germline ends. CDR1 and CDR2 from the germline V gene are MNHEY and SVGAGI. This chain links TRBV6-5 with TRBJ1-5; D possibly corresponds to TRBD1 (6 bases). This sequence was found in a female donor with ankylosing spondylitis or in good health (not recorded which). Sequencing was performed on blood, either unsorted or a sorted T cell fraction (not recorded which). This chain's CDR3 is CASSYGGDNNQPQHF. The CDR3, as DNA: TGTGCCAGCAGTTACGGTGGGGACAACAATCAGCCCCAGCATTTT.